These T cell receptor beta chains were read from a single sample in a study of cytomegalovirus exposure and HLA in healthy donors. Using immunoSEQ multiplex PCR, the repertoire was profiled, and TCRdb retains in-frame clones only, with some absent. This sample's table has some 46,000 clones. Sequenced material: PBMCs. The source of these receptors is a male donor in good health and CMV-seronegative. Both conserved end residues are part of each CDR3.

TRBV5-1,CASKGQPISGANVLTF
TRBV21-1,CASSNRDRGHEQYF
TRBV30,CAWSRTGEEKLFF
TRBV30,CAWNQGANEQYF
TRBV2,CASSERLFPYEQYF
TRBV7-2,CASSPPSGRALNEQFF
TRBV6-5,CASSRIQGPYGYTF
TRBV13,CASSLGGEEDTQYF
TRBV2,CASSEVGSGNTIYF
TRBV7-3,CASSRTHQETQYF
TRBV5-1,CATRETADYGYTF
TRBV27,CASSLGGQPYEQYF